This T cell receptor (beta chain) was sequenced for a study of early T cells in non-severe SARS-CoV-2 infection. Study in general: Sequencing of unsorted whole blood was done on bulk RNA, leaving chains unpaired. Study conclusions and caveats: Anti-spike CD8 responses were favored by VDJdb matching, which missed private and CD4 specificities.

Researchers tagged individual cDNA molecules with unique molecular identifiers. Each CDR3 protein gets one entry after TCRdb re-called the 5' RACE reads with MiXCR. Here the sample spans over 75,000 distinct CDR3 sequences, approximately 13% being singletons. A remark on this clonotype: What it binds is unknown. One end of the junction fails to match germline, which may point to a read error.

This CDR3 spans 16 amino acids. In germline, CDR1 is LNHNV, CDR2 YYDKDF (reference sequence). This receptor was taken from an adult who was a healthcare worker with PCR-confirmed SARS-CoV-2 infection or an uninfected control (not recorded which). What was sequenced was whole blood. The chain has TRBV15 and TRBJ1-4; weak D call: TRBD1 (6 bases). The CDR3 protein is CATSGGAKGTNEKLYF. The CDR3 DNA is TGTGCCACCAGCGGGGGGGCTAAAGGGACTAATGAAAAACTGTATTTT.